This T cell receptor beta chain came from a study of OX40 agonist ivuxolimab in advanced cancers. Concerning the study at large: Ivuxolimab was a fully human IgG2 agonistic monoclonal antibody targeting the costimulatory receptor OX40 (CD134). Intravenous ivuxolimab was administered to patients every 2 weeks at six dose levels: 0.01, 0.1, 0.3, 1.5, 3 and 10 mg/kg. Of the approximately 50 dose-escalation patients, hepatocellular carcinoma was present in about 20, melanoma in around 15, renal cell carcinoma in 9 and head and neck cancer in 9. The dose-escalation cohort was about 83% male with a mean age of approximately 59 years, ranging from roughly 23 to 90. Prior anti-PD-1, anti-PD-L1 or anti-CTLA-4 therapy was permitted, and about two fifths of dose-escalation patients had received checkpoint inhibitors. Partial responses occurred in three dose-escalation patients: two with cutaneous melanoma and one with hepatocellular carcinoma. Peripheral TCRbeta sequencing aimed to test whether ivuxolimab altered TCR sequence diversity and caused clonal T-cell expansion. The paper reports the monotherapy dose-escalation portion (N ≈ 50 patients) of the phase I ivuxolimab trial. General study outcomes and caveats: Antigen specificity was not determined for the clonally expanded peripheral T cells. Clonal expansion of both CD4+ and CD8+ blood T cells was observed from baseline to week 6 at doses 0.1 to 3.0 mg/kg. On average, CD8+ T cells showed more expanded clones than CD4+ T cells after ivuxolimab. Low levels of normalized T-cell clonal expansion were also shown by some nonresponding patients. In the 0.1-3.0 mg/kg groups, partial responders were among the patients with the lowest normalized peripheral clonal expansion, particularly in CD8+ T cells.

Genomic DNA was isolated from the sorted cells so that the TCRbeta CDR3 region could be sequenced. The immunoSEQ Assay was used for sequencing of TCRbeta CDR3 regions. In TCRdb, the immuneACCESS table is reduced to in-frame sequences with V and J assigned. These tables do not hold every clone; where another copy was compared, an unresolved V gene accounts for under half, and the others remain unexplained. Across this sample there are approximately 60,000 clones, with around 84% seen only once. Approximately 2.2% of the sample is taken by the ten largest. Patients with autoimmune disease history or receiving systemic immunosuppression were excluded from the trial. In every dose cohort, peripheral blood was drawn for TCR sequencing at baseline, cycle 4 day 1, and cycle 7 day 1. The samples were taken from a phase I, first-in-human, multicenter, open-label dose-escalation trial of ivuxolimab. Adults with locally advanced or metastatic melanoma, renal cell, hepatocellular, or head and neck squamous cell carcinoma were enrolled in the trial. Before TCR sequencing, CD4+ and CD8+ T cells were separately sorted from peripheral blood.

In its sample, this clone comes out as medium-sized (0.01 to 0.1%). No antigen is known for it. Base qualities are missing; no much larger clone stands one base away. CDR1 and CDR2 are drawn from the germline V gene: SGHRS, YFSETQ. Relative to germline, V is 3 bases shorter and J is 0 bases shorter, with 16 bases between their ends. The CDR3 holds 17 amino acids from the cysteine to the phenylalanine. The CDR3 DNA has 51 bases and is translated from base 1. The sequence derives from an adult with an advanced solid tumor such as melanoma, head and neck, liver or kidney cancer. The rearranged chain carries TRBV5-1 and TRBJ1-3, and possibly TRBD1, on 6 matching bases. The material was CD4+ or CD8+ T cells sorted from blood, obtained in a trial of the OX40 agonist ivuxolimab. The encoded CDR3 is CASSSVGQGTSGNTIYF. The DNA sequence follows: TGCGCCAGCAGCTCCGTGGGCCAGGGGACCTCTGGAAACACCATATATTTT.